The 29 T cell receptor beta chains below were found in one sample sequenced in a study of cytomegalovirus exposure and HLA in healthy donors. Primers: 60 Vbeta forward and 13 Jbeta reverse. TCRdb's copy holds only in-frame clones and misses some; the assay was immunoSEQ multiplex PCR. The repertoire holds fewer than 65,000 clones, with roughly 82% as singletons. The material sequenced was PBMCs. These receptors originate from a man aged 30-40 years in good health and CMV-seronegative.

The chain carries TRBV30 and TRBJ2-1; the match to TRBD2 covers 7 bases. The V and J ends lost 6 bases and 2 bases, in that order; junction bases with no gene match: 16. This CDR3 is built from 17 residues. CDR1 GTSNPN and CDR2 SVGIG come from the germline V gene (reference sequence). CDR3: CACLNVAGEKTYNEQFF. In DNA, the CDR3 is TGTGCCTGCCTCAACGTGGCGGGAGAGAAGACCTACAATGAGCAGTTCTTC.

The chain recombines TRBV6-1 with TRBJ2-7; 8 bases are a match to TRBD1. There are 14 residues in the CDR3. Losses at the gene ends were 7 bases for V and 3 bases for J; bases not matched to a gene: 8. The germline V gene encodes CDR1 MNHNS and CDR2 SASEGT. CDR3 amino acids: CASNQRTGNYEQYF. CDR3 DNA: TGTGCCAGCAACCAAAGGACAGGGAACTACGAGCAGTACTTC.

This clone was detected only a few times. The chain employs TRBV27 and TRBJ1-5, with 7 bases identical to TRBD1. The trim removed 4 bases at V and 3 bases at J, leaving 6 bases unmatched. Looked up from germline, CDR1 is MNHEY and CDR2 is SMNVEV (reference sequence). The length of the CDR3 is 15 residues. The CDR3 DNA follows: TGTGCCAGCAGTTCTTGGGACAGCCCCAATCAGCCCCAGCATTTT. Protein sequence: CASSSWDSPNQPQHF.

V usage is TRBV19 and J usage is TRBJ1-3; 8 nucleotides match TRBD1. CDR1 and CDR2 (germline): LNHDA, SQIVND (reference sequence). The CDR3 is made up of 19 amino acids. The junction had 16 bases not matched to a gene; V was cut back by 6 bases and J by 0 bases. The CDR3 DNA follows: TGTGCCAGTAGACTAGCGGGACAGGTTAATTCCCGCTCTGGAAACACCATATATTTT. It codes for CASRLAGQVNSRSGNTIYF.

The rearrangement links TRBV6-6 to TRBJ1-2; a possible D gene is TRBD1 (5 bases). CDR1 is MNHNY, CDR2 SVGAGI, per germline (reference sequence). This CDR3 has 14 amino acids. V was trimmed by 6 bases and J by 4 bases, leaving 15 bases between them. The CDR3 bases are TGTGCCAGCAGGGTCGGCGGCAGGGTCTATGGCTACACCTTC. Encoded protein: CASRVGGRVYGYTF.

The CDR3 protein is CASSPAGAFNEQFF. The CDR3 region has the DNA TGTGCCAGCAGCCCAGCGGGGGCATTCAATGAGCAGTTCTTC. J is TRBJ2-1 and V is TRBV7-3, with 8 bases matching TRBD2. Per germline, CDR1 SGHTA and CDR2 FQGTGA. CDR3 length equals 14 residues. Losses at the gene ends were 5 bases for V and 6 bases for J; bases not matched to a gene: 6.

The chain links TRBV6-5 to TRBJ1-6; 8 bases align to TRBD1. The CDR3 consists of 16 residues. The germline V gene has CDR1 MNHEY and CDR2 SVGAGI. The V and J ends lost 3 bases and 10 bases, in that order; junction bases with no gene match: 11. This CDR3 is CASSYSSGGSGSPLHF. CDR3 coding DNA: TGTGCCAGCAGTTATTCATCAGGGGGCTCGGGCTCACCCCTCCACTTT.

The rearrangement uses TRBV28 and TRBJ1-1, with TRBD1 as a possible D gene (5 bases). Germline V gene lookup returns CDR1 MDHEN and CDR2 SYDVKM. Trimming pared 2 bases from V and 4 bases from J, leaving 14 bases between. CDR3 length equals 15 residues. The CDR3 reads CASSLNQGSFTEAFF. CDR3 nucleotides: TGTGCCAGCAGTTTAAACCAGGGTAGCTTCACTGAAGCTTTCTTT.

The V gene is TRBV30, the J gene TRBJ1-6; 11 bases are a match to TRBD1. The J segment lost 10 bases and the V segment lost 3 bases, leaving 5 bases of the junction unmatched. This CDR3 has 14 residues. CDR1 GTSNPN and CDR2 SVGIG come from the germline V gene (reference sequence). The CDR3 DNA is TGTGCCTGGAGGGACAGGGGGCGTCGGTCACCCCTCCACTTT. This codes for CAWRDRGRRSPLHF.

About this clone itself: Other DNA sequences of this sample code for an identical CDR3. This chain connects TRBV5-4 to TRBJ1-2; no reliable D call. V was cut by 4 bases and J by 6 bases, with 19 bases left in between. CDR3 length: 15 amino acids. Germline CDR1 and CDR2: SGHNT and YYREEE (reference sequence). The CDR3, as DNA: TGTGCCAGCAGCCTGGTGCGGTTGGGAGAGGATGGCTACACCTTC. This sequence encodes CASSLVRLGEDGYTF.

The gene calls are TRBV10-1 and TRBJ1-1; D not certain. Per germline, CDR1 WNHNN and CDR2 SYGVQD (reference sequence). There are 14 residues in the CDR3. Trimming pared 2 bases from V and 3 bases from J, leaving 10 bases between. The CDR3 DNA follows: TGCGCCAGCAGTGAGACCCATACGGACACTGAAGCTTTCTTT. Residues: CASSETHTDTEAFF.

V and J are TRBV5-1 and TRBJ1-1; D is uncertain. V gave up 5 bases and J gave up 2 bases, with 10 bases separating them. Germline CDR1 is SGHRS and CDR2 is YFSETQ. The CDR3 has 13 residues. DNA of the CDR3: TGCGCCAGCAGAAGCGGCAGAAACACTGAAGCTTTCTTT. This translates into CASRSGRNTEAFF.

The chain carries TRBV7-8 and TRBJ1-1; D remains unclear. CDR3 length equals 17 residues. V shed 2 bases and J shed 1 base, with 17 bases lying between them. Germline V lookup: CDR1 SGHVS, CDR2 FQNEAQ. The CDR3 nucleotides read TGTGCCAGCAGCTTATCCGCGACGGGAGGTAGGAACACTGAAGCTTTCTTT. Translating it yields CASSLSATGGRNTEAFF.

V gene TRBV12-5 combines with J gene TRBJ1-2; possibly TRBD1 for D (6 bases). V shed 4 bases and J shed 4 bases, with 28 bases lying between them. This CDR3 has 19 residues. In germline, CDR1 is LGHNT, CDR2 FRNRAP. The CDR3 bases are TGTGCTAGTGGTTATCGAATCCTTGGGACACCGGAAGTTATCTATGGCTACACCTTC. This sequence encodes CASGYRILGTPEVIYGYTF.

This chain uses TRBV7-2 with TRBJ2-5; D is possibly TRBD1 (5 bases). V was cut by 1 base and J by 3 bases, with 6 bases left in between. Germline V lookup: CDR1 SGHTA, CDR2 FQGNSA. The CDR3 consists of 13 residues. CDR3: CASSLDRKETQYF. DNA of the CDR3: TGTGCCAGCAGCTTAGACAGGAAAGAGACCCAGTACTTC. Drawing the rest from reference TRBV7-2 and TRBJ2-5, the complete variable domain is GAGVSQSPSNKVTEKGKDVELRCDPISGHTALYWYRQSLGQGLEFLIYFQGNSAPDKSGLPSDRFSAERTGGSVSTLTIQRTQQEDSAVYLCASSLDRKETQYFGPGTRLLVL.

The chain has TRBV5-4 and TRBJ2-1; 10 bases agree with TRBD2. This CDR3 spans 14 amino acids. CDR1 SGHNT and CDR2 YYREEE come from the germline V gene (reference sequence). Unmatched junction bases numbered 4, after V lost 2 bases and J lost 8 bases. CDR3 region: CASSFSGGRDEQFF. As DNA, the CDR3 is TGTGCCAGCAGCTTTAGCGGGGGGAGAGATGAGCAGTTCTTC.

J is TRBJ1-1 and V is TRBV7-3, with 8 bases aligning to TRBD1. CDR3 length: 12 amino acids. Trimming at V came to 4 bases and at J to 8 bases, leaving 3 bases not matched to a gene. Germline CDR1 reads SGHTA; CDR2 reads FQGTGA. In DNA form, the CDR3 reads TGTGCCAGCAGCTCTCGGACAGGGGAAGCTTTCTTT. This translates into CASSSRTGEAFF. Full variable domain (remainder filled in from reference TRBV7-3 and TRBJ1-1): GAGVSQTPSNKVTEKGKYVELRCDPISGHTALYWYRQSLGQGPEFLIYFQGTGAADDSGLPNDRFFAVRPEGSVSTLKIQRTERGDSAVYLCASSSRTGEAFFGQGTRLTVV.

This chain joins TRBV2 and TRBJ2-1; D may be TRBD2 (6 bases). With 5 bases removed from V and 2 bases from J, the gap between germline ends came to 10 bases. The CDR3 totals 14 residues. Looked up from germline, CDR1 is SNHLY and CDR2 is FYNNEI. CDR3 in amino acids: CASSPGLTYNEQFF. CDR3 nucleotide sequence: TGTGCCAGCAGTCCGGGACTCACCTACAATGAGCAGTTCTTC.

Turning to this clone: Its ends do not fully match the called genes, so a read error is possible. This same CDR3 is encoded by further DNA sequences in the sample. The rearrangement uses TRBV7-9 and TRBJ1-6; no firm D call. The CDR3 sequence is 16 residues long. Germline CDR1 reads SEHNR; CDR2 reads FQNEAQ (reference sequence). The CDR3 nucleotides are TGTGCCAGCAGCTTAGGGGCCAGAGACTATAATTCCCCCCTCCACTTT. Translation: CASSLGARDYNSPLHF. The full variable domain, rest sourced from reference TRBV7-9 and TRBJ1-6, is DTGVSQNPRHKITKRGQNVTFRCDPISEHNRLYWYRQTLGQGPEFLTYFQNEAQLEKSRLLSDRFSAERPKGSFSTLEIQRTEQGDSAMYLCASSLGARDYNSPLHFGNGTRLTVT.

The chain joins TRBV30 to TRBJ1-2, with a possible D match to TRBD1 (6 bases). CDR1 is GTSNPN and CDR2 is SVGIG in the germline V gene (reference sequence). With 2 bases removed from V and 6 bases from J, the gap between germline ends came to 16 bases. This CDR3 comprises 14 residues. The CDR3 DNA follows: TGTGCCTGGAGTATTCGGGGGGGGGCAGATGGCTACACCTTC. This gives the protein CAWSIRGGADGYTF. Variable domain in full (rest from reference TRBV30 and TRBJ1-2): SQTIHQWPATLVQPVGSPLSLECTVEGTSNPNLYWYRQAAGRGLQLLFYSVGIGQISSEVPQNLSASRPQDRQFILSSKKLLLSDSGFYLCAWSIRGGADGYTFGSGTRLTVV.

The chain links TRBV28 to TRBJ1-5; maybe TRBD1 (6 bases). Germline lookup yields CDR1 MDHEN and CDR2 SYDVKM. This CDR3 has 14 amino acids. Trimming took 5 bases from V and 4 from J, leaving 12 bases between them. The CDR3 DNA follows: TGTGCCAGCAGTAGAGGGGGAACTAATCAGCCCCAGCATTTT. This encodes CASSRGGTNQPQHF.

This clone was recorded only once. V and J are TRBV6-5 and TRBJ1-6; TRBD1 is a possible D gene (6 bases). This CDR3 has 15 amino acids. V gave up 5 bases and J gave up 7 bases, with 15 bases separating them. Looked up from germline, CDR1 is MNHEY and CDR2 is SVGAGI. In DNA form, the CDR3 reads TGTGCCAGCAGTCCTCTGGACAGACAAAATTCACCCCTCCACTTT. This sequence encodes CASSPLDRQNSPLHF.

The chain recombines TRBV5-4 with TRBJ2-7; 9 bases line up with TRBD1. Germline CDR1 and CDR2: SGHNT and YYREEE (reference sequence). The CDR3 is made up of 15 amino acids. Trimming took 4 bases from V and 6 from J; bases not matched to a gene: 11. The CDR3: CASSPGQGLVSEQYF. CDR3 bases: TGTGCCAGCAGCCCGGGACAGGGTTTAGTAAGCGAGCAGTACTTC. The variable domain in full, completed from reference TRBV5-4 and TRBJ2-7, reads ETGVTQSPTHLIKTRGQQVTLRCSSQSGHNTVSWYQQALGQGPQFIFQYYREEENGRGNFPPRFSGLQFPNYSSELNVNALELDDSALYLCASSPGQGLVSEQYFGPGTRLTVT.

The chain carries TRBV7-2 and TRBJ2-3, with 9 bases that match TRBD1. The CDR3 extends over 15 amino acids. After removal of 5 bases from V and 6 bases from J, the junction contained 9 bases not matched to a gene. Germline CDR1 SGHTA, CDR2 FQGNSA. CDR3 coding DNA: TGTGCCAGCAGCGCGGGACAGGGAGGAGGGGATACGCAGTATTTT. The encoded protein is CASSAGQGGGDTQYF.

V is TRBV7-3 and J is TRBJ2-1, with TRBD2 matching 9 bases. The CDR3 has 15 residues. Germline assignment: CDR1 SGHTA and CDR2 FQGTGA. The junction had 0 bases not matched to a gene; V was cut back by 3 bases and J by 0 bases. CDR3 bases: TGTGCCAGCAGCTTGCGGGGGGGCTCCTACAATGAGCAGTTCTTC. Protein product: CASSLRGGSYNEQFF.

This chain links TRBV19 with TRBJ2-1, with D perhaps matching TRBD2 (6 bases). Germline V gene lookup returns CDR1 LNHDA and CDR2 SQIVND (reference sequence). CDR3 length: 17 amino acids. Trimming stripped 5 bases from V and 8 bases from J, with 25 bases between. Written as DNA, the CDR3 is TGTGCCAGTAGTCCCAGTTTGGGAGGAGGGCCTTTGGATGAGCAGTTCTTC. Its protein product is CASSPSLGGGPLDEQFF.

The CDR3: CASSIGRQRDEAFF. CDR3 coding DNA: TGTGCCAGTAGTATAGGTCGACAGCGAGATGAAGCTTTCTTT. The rearrangement joins TRBV19 to TRBJ1-1, with D possibly TRBD1 on 5 matching bases. In germline, CDR1 is LNHDA, CDR2 SQIVND (reference sequence). The ends were cut back, 1 base at V and 7 bases at J, with 13 bases in the middle. The CDR3 is made up of 14 amino acids.

The gene calls are TRBV28 and TRBJ2-7, with 7 bases identical to TRBD1. The germline V gene has CDR1 MDHEN and CDR2 SYDVKM. The CDR3 extends over 13 amino acids. With 6 bases clipped from V and 6 bases from J, the junction kept 8 bases outside the gene matches. This CDR3 reads CASRLQGFREQYF. CDR3 bases: TGTGCCAGCAGGCTACAGGGGTTTCGCGAGCAGTACTTC.

The chain combines TRBV7-9 with TRBJ1-2; D gene ambiguous. Per germline, CDR1 SEHNR and CDR2 FQNEAQ (reference sequence). With 1 base removed from V and 4 bases from J, the gap between germline ends came to 7 bases. The CDR3 is made up of 13 amino acids. CDR3 amino acids: CASSLGAIYGYTF. The CDR3 nucleotides read TGTGCCAGCAGCTTAGGGGCAATCTATGGCTACACCTTC.